This T cell receptor (beta chain) was sequenced for a study of CD8 T cells in ankylosing spondylitis. In the case of this clonotype: Its antigen remains unknown.

Quantitative 5'-RACE was performed with molecular barcodes, and it yielded the TCR beta libraries. TCRdb reanalysed the 5' RACE reads using MiXCR and keeps one entry per CDR3 protein. Of some 150,000 distinct CDR3 sequences in the sample, around 45% were seen once. Study-wide findings and caveats: Ankylosing spondylitis blood appeared to be characterized by a TCR beta motif of several highly homologous variants.

The junction had 6 bases not matched to a gene; V was cut back by 2 bases and J by 7 bases. The CDR3 length is 15 residues. CDR1 and CDR2 from the germline V gene are SGHTA and FQGNSA. The sample taken for sequencing was synovial fluid, either unsorted or a sorted T cell fraction (not recorded which). This rearrangement joins TRBV7-2 to TRBJ2-1, with 9 nucleotides matching TRBD2. This TCR derives from a male donor with ankylosing spondylitis. The CDR3 loop reads CASSLISGSRNEQFF. Written as DNA, the CDR3 is TGTGCCAGCAGCTTAATTAGCGGGAGTAGGAATGAGCAGTTCTTC.